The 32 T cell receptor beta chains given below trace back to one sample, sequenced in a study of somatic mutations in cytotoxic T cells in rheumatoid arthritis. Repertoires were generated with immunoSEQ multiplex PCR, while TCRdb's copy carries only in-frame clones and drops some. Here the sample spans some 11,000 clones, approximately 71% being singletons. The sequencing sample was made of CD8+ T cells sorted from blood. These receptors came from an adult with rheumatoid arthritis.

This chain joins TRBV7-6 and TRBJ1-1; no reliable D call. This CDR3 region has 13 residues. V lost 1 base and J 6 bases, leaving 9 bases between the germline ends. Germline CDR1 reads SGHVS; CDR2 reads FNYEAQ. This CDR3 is CASSLGGKAEAFF. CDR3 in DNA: TGTGCCAGCAGCTTAGGGGGAAAGGCTGAAGCTTTCTTT.

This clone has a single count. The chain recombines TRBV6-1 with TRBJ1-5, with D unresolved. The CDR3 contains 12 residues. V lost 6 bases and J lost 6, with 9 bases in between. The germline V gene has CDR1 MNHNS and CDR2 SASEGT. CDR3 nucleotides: TGTGCCAGCAGGGGAATGAGTCAGCCCCAGCATTTT. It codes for CASRGMSQPQHF.

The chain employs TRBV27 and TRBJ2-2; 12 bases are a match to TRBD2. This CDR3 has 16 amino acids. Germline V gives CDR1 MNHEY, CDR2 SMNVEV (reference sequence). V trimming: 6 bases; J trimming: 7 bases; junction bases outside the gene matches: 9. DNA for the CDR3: TGTGCCAGCAGACCTCCTAGCGGGGGGGGTGGCGGGGAGCTGTTTTTT. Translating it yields CASRPPSGGGGGELFF.

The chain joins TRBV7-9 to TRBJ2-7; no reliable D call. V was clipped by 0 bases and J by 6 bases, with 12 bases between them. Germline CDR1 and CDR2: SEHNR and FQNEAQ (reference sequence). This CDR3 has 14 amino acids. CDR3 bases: TGTGCCAGCAGCTTAGCAAAACCGTCACGCGAGCAGTACTTC. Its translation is CASSLAKPSREQYF.

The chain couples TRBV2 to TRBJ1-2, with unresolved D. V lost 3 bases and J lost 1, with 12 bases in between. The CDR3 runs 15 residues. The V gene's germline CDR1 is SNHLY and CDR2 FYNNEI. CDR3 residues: CASSEIWDYNYGYTF. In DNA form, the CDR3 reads TGTGCCAGCAGTGAGATTTGGGATTATAACTATGGCTACACCTTC.

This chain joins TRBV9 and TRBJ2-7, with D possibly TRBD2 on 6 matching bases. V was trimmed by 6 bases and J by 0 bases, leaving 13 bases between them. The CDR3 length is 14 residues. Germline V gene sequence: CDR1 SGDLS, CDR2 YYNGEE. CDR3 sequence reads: CASNDGGASYEQYF. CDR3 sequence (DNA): TGTGCCAGCAATGACGGCGGGGCCTCCTACGAGCAGTACTTC.

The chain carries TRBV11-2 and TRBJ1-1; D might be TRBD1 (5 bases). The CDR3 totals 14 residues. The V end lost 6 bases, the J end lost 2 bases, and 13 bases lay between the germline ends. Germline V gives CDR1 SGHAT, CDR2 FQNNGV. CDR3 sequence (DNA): TGTGCCAGCAGACCGATCGACAGAAACACTGAAGCTTTCTTT. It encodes CASRPIDRNTEAFF.

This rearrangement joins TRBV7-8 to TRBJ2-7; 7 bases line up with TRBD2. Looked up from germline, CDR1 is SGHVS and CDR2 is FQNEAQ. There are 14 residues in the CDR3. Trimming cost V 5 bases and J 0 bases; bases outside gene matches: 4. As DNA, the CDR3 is TGTGCCAGCAGCCGAGCGGGGCCCTCCTACGAGCAGTACTTC. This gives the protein CASSRAGPSYEQYF.

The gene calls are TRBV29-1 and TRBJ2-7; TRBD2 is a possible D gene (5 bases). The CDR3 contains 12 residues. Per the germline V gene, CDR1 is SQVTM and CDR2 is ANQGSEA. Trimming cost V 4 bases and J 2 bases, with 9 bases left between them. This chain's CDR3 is CSVGGLAYEQYF. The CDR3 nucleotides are TGCAGCGTTGGAGGGTTAGCCTACGAGCAGTACTTC.

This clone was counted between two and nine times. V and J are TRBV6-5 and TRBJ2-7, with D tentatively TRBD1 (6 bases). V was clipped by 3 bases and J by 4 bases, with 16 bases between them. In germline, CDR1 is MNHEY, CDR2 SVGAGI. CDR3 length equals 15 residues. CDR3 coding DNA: TGTGCCAGCAGTTATAAGGGACATGGGGCGTACGAGCAGTACTTC. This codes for CASSYKGHGAYEQYF.

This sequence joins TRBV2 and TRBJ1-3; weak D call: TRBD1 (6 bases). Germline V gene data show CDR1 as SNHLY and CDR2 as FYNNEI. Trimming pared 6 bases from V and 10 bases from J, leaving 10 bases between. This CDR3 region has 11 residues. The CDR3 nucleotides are TGTGCCAGCAGACAGGGTGTGACCATATATTTT. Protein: CASRQGVTIYF.

The DNA of the CDR3 is TGTGCCAGTATACAGGGCTCGAACACCGGGGAGCTGTTTTTT. It encodes CASIQGSNTGELFF. The J gene is TRBJ2-2, the V gene TRBV19, with a possible D match to TRBD1 (6 bases). Between the trimmed V and J ends, which lost 7 bases and 0 bases, there was a span of 9 bases. CDR1 LNHDA and CDR2 SQIVND come from the germline V gene (reference sequence). This CDR3 comprises 14 residues.

The CDR3 here is CASSQDQGVTEAFF. The CDR3 DNA follows: TGCGCCAGCAGCCAAGATCAAGGGGTGACTGAAGCTTTCTTT. V is TRBV4-1 and J is TRBJ1-1, with D possibly being TRBD1 (5 bases). V was trimmed by 0 bases and J by 5 bases, leaving 10 bases between them. This CDR3 contains 14 residues. CDR1 and CDR2 from the germline V gene are MGHRA and YSYEKL.

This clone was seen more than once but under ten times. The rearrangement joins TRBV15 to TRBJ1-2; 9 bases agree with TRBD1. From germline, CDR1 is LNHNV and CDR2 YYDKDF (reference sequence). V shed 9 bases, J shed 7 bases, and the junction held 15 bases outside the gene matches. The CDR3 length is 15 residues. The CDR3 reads CATREIPGTGSGYTF. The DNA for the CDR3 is TGTGCCACGCGTGAAATTCCCGGGACAGGGTCTGGCTACACCTTC.

The CDR3: CASHGRGMKSGNEQFF. The CDR3 DNA follows: TGTGCCAGCCACGGTAGGGGGATGAAAAGTGGCAATGAGCAGTTCTTC. This rearrangement joins TRBV28 to TRBJ2-1; perhaps TRBD1 as D (6 bases). Deletions cut 8 bases from V and 6 bases from J, with 23 bases between. The CDR3 runs to 16 residues. In germline, CDR1 is MDHEN, CDR2 SYDVKM.

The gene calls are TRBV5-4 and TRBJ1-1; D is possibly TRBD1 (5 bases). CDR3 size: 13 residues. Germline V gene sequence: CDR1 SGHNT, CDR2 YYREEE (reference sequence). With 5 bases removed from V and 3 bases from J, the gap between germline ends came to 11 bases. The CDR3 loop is CASSSGTHTEAFF. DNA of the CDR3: TGTGCCAGCAGTTCCGGGACGCACACTGAAGCTTTCTTT.

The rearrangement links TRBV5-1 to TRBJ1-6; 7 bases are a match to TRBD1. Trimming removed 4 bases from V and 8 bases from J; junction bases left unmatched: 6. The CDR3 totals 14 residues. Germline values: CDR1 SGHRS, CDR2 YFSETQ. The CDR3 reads CASSPGTVYSPLHF. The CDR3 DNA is TGCGCCAGCAGCCCCGGGACAGTCTATTCACCCCTCCACTTT.

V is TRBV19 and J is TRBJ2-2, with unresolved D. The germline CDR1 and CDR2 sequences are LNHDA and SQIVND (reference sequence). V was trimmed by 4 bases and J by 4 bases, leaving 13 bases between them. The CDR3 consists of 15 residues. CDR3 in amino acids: CASSTGIRGTGELFF. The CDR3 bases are TGTGCCAGTAGTACAGGAATTCGAGGCACCGGGGAGCTGTTTTTT.

CDR3 in DNA: TGTGCCAGCAGCTGGGGGACAGGGGGAGTTCGTACTGAAGCTTTCTTT. As protein: CASSWGTGGVRTEAFF. The chain is built from TRBV7-3 and TRBJ1-1; 11 bases are a match to TRBD1. Trimming cost V 4 bases and J 5 bases; bases outside gene matches: 9. The CDR3 is 16 residues long. In germline, CDR1 is SGHTA, CDR2 FQGTGA.

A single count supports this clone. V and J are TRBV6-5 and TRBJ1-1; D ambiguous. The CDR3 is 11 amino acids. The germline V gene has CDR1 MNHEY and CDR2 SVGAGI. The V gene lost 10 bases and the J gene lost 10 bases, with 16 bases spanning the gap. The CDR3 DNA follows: TGTGCCACCGAGACGGTTTCATTAGCTTTCTTT. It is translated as CATETVSLAFF.

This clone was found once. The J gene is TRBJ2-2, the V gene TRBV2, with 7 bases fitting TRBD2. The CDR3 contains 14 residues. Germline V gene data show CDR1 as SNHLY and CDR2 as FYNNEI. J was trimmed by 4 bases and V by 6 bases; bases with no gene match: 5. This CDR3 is CASSLAVTTGELFF. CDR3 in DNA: TGTGCCAGCAGCCTAGCGGTTACCACCGGGGAGCTGTTTTTT. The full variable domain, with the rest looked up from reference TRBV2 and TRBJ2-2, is EPEVTQTPSHQVTQMGQEVILRCVPISNHLYFYWYRQILGQKVEFLVSFYNNEISEKSEIFDDQFSVERPDGSNFTLKIRSTKLEDSAMYFCASSLAVTTGELFFGEGSRLTVL.

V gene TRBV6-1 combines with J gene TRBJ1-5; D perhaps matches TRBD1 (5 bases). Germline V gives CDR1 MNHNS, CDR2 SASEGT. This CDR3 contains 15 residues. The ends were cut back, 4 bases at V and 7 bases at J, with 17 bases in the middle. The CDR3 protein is CASSGDVGSGQPQHF. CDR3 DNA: TGTGCCAGCAGTGGGGACGTGGGATCGGGCCAGCCCCAGCATTTT.

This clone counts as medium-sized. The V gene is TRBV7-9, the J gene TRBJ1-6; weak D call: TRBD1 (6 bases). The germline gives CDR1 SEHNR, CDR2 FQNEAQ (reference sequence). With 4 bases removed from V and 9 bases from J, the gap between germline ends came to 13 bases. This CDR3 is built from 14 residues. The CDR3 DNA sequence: TGTGCCAGCAGCTATACACCAGGGGTTTCACCCCTCCACTTT. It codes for CASSYTPGVSPLHF. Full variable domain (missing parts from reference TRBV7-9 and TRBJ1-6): DTGVSQNPRHKITKRGQNVTFRCDPISEHNRLYWYRQTLGQGPEFLTYFQNEAQLEKSRLLSDRFSAERPKGSFSTLEIQRTEQGDSAMYLCASSYTPGVSPLHFGNGTRLTVT.

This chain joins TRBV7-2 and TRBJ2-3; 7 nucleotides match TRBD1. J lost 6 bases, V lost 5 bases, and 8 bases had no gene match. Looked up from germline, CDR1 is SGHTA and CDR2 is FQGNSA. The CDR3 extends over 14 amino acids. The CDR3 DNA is TGTGCCAGCAGCACGACAGGGCTTGTGGATACGCAGTATTTT. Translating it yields CASSTTGLVDTQYF.

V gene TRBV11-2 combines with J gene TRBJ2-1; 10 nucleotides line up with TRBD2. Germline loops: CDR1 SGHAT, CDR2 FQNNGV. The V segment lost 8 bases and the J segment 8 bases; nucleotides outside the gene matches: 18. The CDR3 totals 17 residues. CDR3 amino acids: CASRANRQRGGRDEQFF. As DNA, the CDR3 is TGTGCCAGCCGCGCGAACCGACAGCGGGGGGGGAGGGATGAGCAGTTCTTC.

The CDR3 loop is CASSLRGGGFKNIQYF. CDR3 nucleotide sequence: TGTGCCAGCAGCTTGAGGGGCGGGGGGTTCAAAAACATTCAGTACTTC. This chain connects TRBV5-6 to TRBJ2-4, with 8 bases matching TRBD2. Germline assignment: CDR1 SGHDT and CDR2 YYEEEE. The CDR3 has 16 amino acids. The V and J ends lost 1 base and 3 bases, in that order; junction bases with no gene match: 6.

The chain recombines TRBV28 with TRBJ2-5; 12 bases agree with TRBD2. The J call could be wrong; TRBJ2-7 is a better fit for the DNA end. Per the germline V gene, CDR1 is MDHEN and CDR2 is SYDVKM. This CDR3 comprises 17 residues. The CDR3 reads CASSRTSGGISSYEQYF. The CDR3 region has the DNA TGTGCCAGCAGCCGTACTAGCGGGGGGATTAGCTCCTACGAGCAGTACTTC.

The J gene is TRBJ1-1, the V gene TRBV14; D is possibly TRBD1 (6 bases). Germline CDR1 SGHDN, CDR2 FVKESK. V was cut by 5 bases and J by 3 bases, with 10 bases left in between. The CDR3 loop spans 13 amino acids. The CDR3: CASSYQGYTEAFF. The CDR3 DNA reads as TGTGCCAGCAGCTACCAGGGGTACACTGAAGCTTTCTTT.

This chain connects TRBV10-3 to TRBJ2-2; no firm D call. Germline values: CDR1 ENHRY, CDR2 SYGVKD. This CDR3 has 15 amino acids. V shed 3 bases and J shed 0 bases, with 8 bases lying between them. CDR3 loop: CAISDFRTNTGELFF. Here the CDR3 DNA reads TGTGCCATCAGTGATTTCAGGACGAACACCGGGGAGCTGTTTTTT.

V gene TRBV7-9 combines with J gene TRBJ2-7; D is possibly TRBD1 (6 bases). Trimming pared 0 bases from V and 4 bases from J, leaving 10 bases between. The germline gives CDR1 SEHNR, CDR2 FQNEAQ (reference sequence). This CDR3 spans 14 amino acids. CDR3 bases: TGTGCCAGCAGCTTAGCGGAAGACAGGTACGAGCAGTACTTC. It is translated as CASSLAEDRYEQYF.

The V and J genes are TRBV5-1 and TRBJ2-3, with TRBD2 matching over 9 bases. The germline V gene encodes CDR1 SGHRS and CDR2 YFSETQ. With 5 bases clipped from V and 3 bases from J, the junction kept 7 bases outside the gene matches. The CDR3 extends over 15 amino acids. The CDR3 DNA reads TGCGCCAGCAGTTTCAGCGGGGGGTCAACAGATACGCAGTATTTT. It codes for CASSFSGGSTDTQYF.

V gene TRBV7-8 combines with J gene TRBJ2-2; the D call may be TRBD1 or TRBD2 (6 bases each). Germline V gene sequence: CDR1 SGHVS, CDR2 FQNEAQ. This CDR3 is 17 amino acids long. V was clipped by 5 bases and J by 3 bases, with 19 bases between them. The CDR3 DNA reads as TGTGCCAGCAGCGCTGGGTGGGGGGCAGGCGACACCGGGGAGCTGTTTTTT. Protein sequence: CASSAGWGAGDTGELFF.